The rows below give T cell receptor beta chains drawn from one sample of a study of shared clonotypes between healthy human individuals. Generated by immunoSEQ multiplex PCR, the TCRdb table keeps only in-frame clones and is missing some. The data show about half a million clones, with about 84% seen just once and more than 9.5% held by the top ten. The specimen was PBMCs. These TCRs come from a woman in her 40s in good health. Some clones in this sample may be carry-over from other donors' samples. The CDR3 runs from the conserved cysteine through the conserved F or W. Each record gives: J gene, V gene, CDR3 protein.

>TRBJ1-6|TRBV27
CASSSTGEEGGSPLHF
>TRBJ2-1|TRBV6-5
CASSYRLAGESQFF
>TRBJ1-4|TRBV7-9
CASSLSTGWNEKLFF
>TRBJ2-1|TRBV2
CATSDSYSYNEQFF
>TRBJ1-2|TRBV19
CASSRQLPVVGYTF
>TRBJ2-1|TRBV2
CASARESEQFF
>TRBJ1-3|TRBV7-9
CASSASEFSGNTIYF
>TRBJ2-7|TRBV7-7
CASSLAGGYEQYF
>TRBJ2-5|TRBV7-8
CASSTRTAQETQYF
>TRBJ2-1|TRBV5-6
CASSFGQDSFGNEQFF
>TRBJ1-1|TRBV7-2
CASSPNLLNTEAFF
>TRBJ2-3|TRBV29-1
CSVESRLTDTQYF
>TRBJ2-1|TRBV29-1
CSVGEGEWQFF
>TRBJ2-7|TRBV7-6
CASSVAGTADYEQYF
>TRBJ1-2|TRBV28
CASEGADPNYGYTF
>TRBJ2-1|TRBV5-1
CASRSSGTNEQFF
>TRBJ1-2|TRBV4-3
CASSQDTVNYGYTF
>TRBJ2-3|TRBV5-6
CASSFMMSYGTTDTQYF
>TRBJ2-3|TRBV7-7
CASSPGPRGTQYF
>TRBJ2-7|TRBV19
CATSGLAGKAYEQYF
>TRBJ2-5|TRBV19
CASGRGGEETQYF
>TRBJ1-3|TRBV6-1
CASSGQGSGGNTIYF
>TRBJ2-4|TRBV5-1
CASSPGLAVPLAKNIQYF
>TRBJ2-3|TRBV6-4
CASSREERDTQYF
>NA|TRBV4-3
CASSRLRGQGSYEQYF
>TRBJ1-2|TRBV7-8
CASSLVSHGYTF
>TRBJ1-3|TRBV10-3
CAISDLGTPISGNTIYF
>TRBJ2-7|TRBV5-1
CASNSGTGGSYEQYF
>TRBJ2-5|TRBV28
CASSLGLAGGETQYF
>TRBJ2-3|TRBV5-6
CASSSGTSGRYTDTQYF
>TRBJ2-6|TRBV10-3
CAISVAAGVPGANVLTF
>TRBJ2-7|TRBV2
CASNRDRSYEQYF
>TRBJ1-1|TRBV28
CASSLWIPAATGPEAFF
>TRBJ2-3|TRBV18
CASSPGTGGTAYTQYF
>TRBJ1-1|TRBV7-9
CASSLFGNTEAFF
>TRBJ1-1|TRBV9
CASSVGTDTEAFF
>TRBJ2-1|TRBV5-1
CASQTGDNNEQFF
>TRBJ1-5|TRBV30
CAWSVVTGGVKGNQPQHF
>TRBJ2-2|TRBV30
CAWSLTGAVGELFF
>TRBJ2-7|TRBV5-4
CASSPDRNYEQYF
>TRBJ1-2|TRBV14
CASSQDLEYGYTF
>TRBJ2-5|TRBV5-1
CASRELGQGTETQYF
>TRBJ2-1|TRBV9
CASSVDGTTYNEQFF
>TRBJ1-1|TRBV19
CASTPRPVNTEAFF
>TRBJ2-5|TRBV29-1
CSVDGGTNKGVDF